The sequence of this T cell receptor beta chain was determined in a study of cytomegalovirus exposure and HLA in healthy donors. The study, taken as a whole, reports: In a later analysis, V- and J-gene trimming of beta chains associated with a DCLRE1C missense variant, replicated independently.

This CDR3 has 11 amino acids. Per germline, CDR1 SGHDT and CDR2 YYEEEE. The V end was cut by 2 bases, the J end by 7 bases, with 7 bases between. PCR primers comprised 60 Vbeta and 13 Jbeta primers. Method: immunoSEQ multiplex PCR; TCRdb's copy keeps in-frame clones and lacks some. The sample records tens of thousands of clones, 72% being singletons. Comments on this clone: What it binds is not known.

The chain carries TRBV5-6 and TRBJ2-7; D is unclear. The sequencing sample was made of PBMCs. The sequence was collected from a woman aged 50 to 60 in good health and CMV-seropositive. DNA for the CDR3: TGTGCCAGCAGCTTTTCGAGGGAGCAGTACTTC. Encoded protein: CASSFSREQYF.